This T cell receptor beta chain was identified during a study of PD-1 and CTLA-4 blockade in melanoma (dated by TCRdb to the early 2020s). In the study overall: In patients with melanoma, the study measured the effects of PD-1 blockade versus CTLA-4 blockade on the melanoma-reactive CD8 T cell response.

The germline V gene (reference sequence) specifies LNHNV as CDR1 and YYDKDF as CDR2. There are 15 amino acids in the CDR3, from cysteine to phenylalanine inclusive. The read is trimmed to its CDR3 DNA, 45 bases read in frame from base 1. The V end loses 9 bases and the J end loses 8 bases, and a stretch of 22 bases separates them. A note on this clone: Its target antigen remains unknown. No clone much larger than this one lies a single base away; base qualities are absent.

The library was prepared using the immunoSEQ multiplex PCR assay. The immuneACCESS repertoire file appears here via TCRdb, limited to in-frame rearrangements. These files lack a portion of the clones; in checked studies, under half of the deficit traces to unresolved V genes, and the cause of the others is not known. For this sample the table gives tens of thousands of clones, of which approximately 90% were detected only once. Around 7.6% of the sample lies in the top ten. This TCR was recovered from a human donor with melanoma. The chain uses TRBV15 and TRBJ1-4; the D segment could be TRBD1, given 5 matching bases. The starting material was CD8+ T cells from peripheral blood, obtained before anti-PD-1 treatment. The DNA reads as follows: TGTGCCACTTACCAGGGCCCAGGCCCCGGGGAAAAACTGTTTTTT. The resulting protein is CATYQGPGPGEKLFF.